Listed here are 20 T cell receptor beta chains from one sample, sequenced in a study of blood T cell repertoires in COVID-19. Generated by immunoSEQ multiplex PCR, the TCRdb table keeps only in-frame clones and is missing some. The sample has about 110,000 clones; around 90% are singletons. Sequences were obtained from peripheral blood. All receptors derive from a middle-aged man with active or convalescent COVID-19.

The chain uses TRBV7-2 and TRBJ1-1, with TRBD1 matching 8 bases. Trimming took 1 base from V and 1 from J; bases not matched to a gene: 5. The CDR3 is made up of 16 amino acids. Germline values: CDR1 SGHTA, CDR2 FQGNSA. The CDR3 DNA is TGTGCCAGCAGCTTAGGATGGACAGGGAAGAACACTGAAGCTTTCTTT. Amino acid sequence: CASSLGWTGKNTEAFF.

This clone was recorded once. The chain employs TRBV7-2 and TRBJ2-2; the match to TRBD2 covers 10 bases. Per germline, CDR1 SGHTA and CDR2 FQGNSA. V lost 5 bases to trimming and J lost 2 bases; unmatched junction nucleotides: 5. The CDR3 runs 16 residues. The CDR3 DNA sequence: TGTGCCAGCAGCCTTAGCGGGAGGCTAAACACCGGGGAGCTGTTTTTT. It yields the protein CASSLSGRLNTGELFF.

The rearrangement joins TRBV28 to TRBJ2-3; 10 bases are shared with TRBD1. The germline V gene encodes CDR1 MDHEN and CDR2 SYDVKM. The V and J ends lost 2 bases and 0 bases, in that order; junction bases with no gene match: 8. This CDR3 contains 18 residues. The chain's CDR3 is CASSLGSPTGGSTDTQYF. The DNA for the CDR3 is TGTGCCAGCAGTTTAGGGTCCCCGACAGGGGGCAGCACAGATACGCAGTATTTT.

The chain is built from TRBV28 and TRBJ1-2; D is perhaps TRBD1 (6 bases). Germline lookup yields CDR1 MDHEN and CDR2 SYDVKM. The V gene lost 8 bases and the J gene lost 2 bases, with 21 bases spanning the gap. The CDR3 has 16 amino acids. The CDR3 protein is CASRGQPSNLNYGYTF. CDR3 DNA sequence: TGTGCCAGCCGAGGACAGCCATCCAATTTAAACTATGGCTACACCTTC.

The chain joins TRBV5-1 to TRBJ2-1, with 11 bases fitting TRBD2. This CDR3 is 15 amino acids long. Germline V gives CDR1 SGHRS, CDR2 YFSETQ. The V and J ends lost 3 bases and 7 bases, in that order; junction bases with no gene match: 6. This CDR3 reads CASSSPGLAANEQFF. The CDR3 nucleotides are TGCGCCAGCAGCTCCCCGGGACTAGCGGCAAATGAGCAGTTCTTC.

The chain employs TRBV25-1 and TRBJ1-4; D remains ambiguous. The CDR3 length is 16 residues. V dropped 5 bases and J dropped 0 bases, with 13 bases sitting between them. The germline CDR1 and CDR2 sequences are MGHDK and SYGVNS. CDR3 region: CASSTHPHPTNEKLFF. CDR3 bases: TGTGCCAGCAGTACTCATCCGCACCCAACTAATGAAAAACTGTTTTTT.

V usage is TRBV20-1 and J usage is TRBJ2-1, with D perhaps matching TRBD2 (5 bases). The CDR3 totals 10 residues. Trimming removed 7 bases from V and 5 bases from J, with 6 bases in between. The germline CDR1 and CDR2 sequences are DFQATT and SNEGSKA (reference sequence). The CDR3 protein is CSVRDNEQFF. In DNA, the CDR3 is TGCAGTGTGAGGGACAATGAGCAGTTCTTC.

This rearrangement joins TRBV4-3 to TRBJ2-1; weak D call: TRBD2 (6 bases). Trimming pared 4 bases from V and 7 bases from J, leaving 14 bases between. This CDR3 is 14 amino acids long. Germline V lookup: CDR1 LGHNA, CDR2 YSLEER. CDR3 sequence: CASSRLTGTNEQFF. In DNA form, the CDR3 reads TGCGCCAGCAGCCGGCTGACCGGGACTAATGAGCAGTTCTTC.

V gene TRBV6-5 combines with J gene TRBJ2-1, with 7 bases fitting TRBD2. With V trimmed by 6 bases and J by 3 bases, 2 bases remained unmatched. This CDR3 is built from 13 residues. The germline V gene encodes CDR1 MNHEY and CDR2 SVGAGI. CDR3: CASRAGYYNEQFF. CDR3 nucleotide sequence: TGTGCCAGCAGAGCGGGGTACTACAATGAGCAGTTCTTC.

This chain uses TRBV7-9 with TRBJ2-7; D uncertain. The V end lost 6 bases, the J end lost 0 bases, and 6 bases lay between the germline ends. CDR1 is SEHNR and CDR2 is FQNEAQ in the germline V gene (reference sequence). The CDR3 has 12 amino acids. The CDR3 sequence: CASSPSSYEQYF. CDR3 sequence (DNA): TGTGCCAGCAGTCCCAGCTCCTACGAGCAGTACTTC.

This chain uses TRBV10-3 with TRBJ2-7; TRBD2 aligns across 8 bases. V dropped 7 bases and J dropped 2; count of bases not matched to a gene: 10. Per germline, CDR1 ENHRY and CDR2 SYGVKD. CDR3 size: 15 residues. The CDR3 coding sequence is TGTGCCATCAACAGCGGGGGACGGTTAACCTACGAGCAGTACTTC. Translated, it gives CAINSGGRLTYEQYF.

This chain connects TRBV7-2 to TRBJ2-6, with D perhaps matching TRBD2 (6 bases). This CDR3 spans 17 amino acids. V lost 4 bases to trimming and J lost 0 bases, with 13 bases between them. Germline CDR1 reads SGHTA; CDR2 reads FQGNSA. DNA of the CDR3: TGTGCCAGCAGCTCCGGGGCGGGGCTCTCTGGGGCCAACGTCCTGACTTTC. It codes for CASSSGAGLSGANVLTF. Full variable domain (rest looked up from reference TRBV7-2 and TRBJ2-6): GAGVSQSPSNKVTEKGKDVELRCDPISGHTALYWYRQSLGQGLEFLIYFQGNSAPDKSGLPSDRFSAERTGGSVSTLTIQRTQQEDSAVYLCASSSGAGLSGANVLTFGAGSRLTVL.

The CDR3 region has the DNA TGTGCCACCCGACAGGGATCCGCGGGCTATGGCTACACCTTC. The encoded protein is CATRQGSAGYGYTF. The V gene is TRBV15, the J gene TRBJ1-2, with 7 nucleotides matching TRBD1. CDR3 length: 14 amino acids. With 8 bases clipped from V and 4 bases from J, the junction kept 10 bases outside the gene matches. Germline CDR1 is LNHNV and CDR2 is YYDKDF (reference sequence).

CDR3 protein: CATSSAGDLSNQPQHF. In nucleotides, the CDR3 is TGTGCCACCTCCTCTGCAGGGGACCTAAGCAATCAGCCCCAGCATTTT. The V and J genes are TRBV10-3 and TRBJ1-5; tentative D call: TRBD1 (6 bases). Germline CDR1 is ENHRY and CDR2 is SYGVKD. Trimming shortened V by 10 bases and J by 1 base, and 20 bases separated the two germline ends. The CDR3 length is 16 residues.

CDR3 loop: CASRPGLAADTQYF. The CDR3 DNA reads as TGCGCCAGCAGGCCGGGACTAGCTGCAGATACGCAGTATTTT. This sequence joins TRBV10-1 and TRBJ2-3; TRBD2 matches at 9 bases. V dropped 6 bases and J dropped 4; count of bases not matched to a gene: 5. Germline CDR1 is WNHNN and CDR2 is SYGVQD (reference sequence). This CDR3 has 14 amino acids.

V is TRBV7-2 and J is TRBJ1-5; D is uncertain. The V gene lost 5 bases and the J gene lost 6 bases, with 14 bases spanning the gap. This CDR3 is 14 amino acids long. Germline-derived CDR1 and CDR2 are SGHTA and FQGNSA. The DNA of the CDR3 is TGTGCCAGCAGCCCGCTTGAGGCGGGTCAGCCCCAGCATTTT. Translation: CASSPLEAGQPQHF.

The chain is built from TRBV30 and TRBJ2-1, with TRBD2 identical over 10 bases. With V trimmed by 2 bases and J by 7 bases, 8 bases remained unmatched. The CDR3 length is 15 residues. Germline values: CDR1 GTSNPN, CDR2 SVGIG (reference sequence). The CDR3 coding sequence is TGTGCCTGGAGTAAGCGGGGGGGATTAGGGAATGAGCAGTTCTTC. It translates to CAWSKRGGLGNEQFF.

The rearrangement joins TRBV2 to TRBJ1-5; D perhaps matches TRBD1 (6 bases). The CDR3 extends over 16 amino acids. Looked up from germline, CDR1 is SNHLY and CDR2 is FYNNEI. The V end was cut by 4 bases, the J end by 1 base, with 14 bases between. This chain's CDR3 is CASSVTGSGSNQPQHF. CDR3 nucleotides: TGTGCCAGCAGTGTGACAGGATCAGGGAGCAATCAGCCCCAGCATTTT.

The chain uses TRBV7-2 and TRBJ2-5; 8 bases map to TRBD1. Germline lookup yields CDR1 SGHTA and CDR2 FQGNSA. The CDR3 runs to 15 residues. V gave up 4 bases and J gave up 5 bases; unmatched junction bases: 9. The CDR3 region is CASSSGTGERETQYF. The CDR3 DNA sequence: TGTGCCAGCAGCTCCGGGACAGGCGAAAGGGAGACCCAGTACTTC.

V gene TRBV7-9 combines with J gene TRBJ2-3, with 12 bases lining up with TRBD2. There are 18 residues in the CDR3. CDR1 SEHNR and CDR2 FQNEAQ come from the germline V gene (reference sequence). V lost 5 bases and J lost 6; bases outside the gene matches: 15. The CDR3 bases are TGTGCCAGCAGCGGTGGACTAGCGGGACGGCCATGGTCGGATACGCAGTATTTT. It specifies CASSGGLAGRPWSDTQYF.